A selection of T cell receptor beta chains follows, all from one sample in a study of cytomegalovirus exposure and HLA in healthy donors. Profiling relied on immunoSEQ multiplex PCR, and the TCRdb table lists in-frame clones only, not all of them. Here the sample spans 150,000 to 200,000 clones, approximately 77% being singletons. Sequenced: PBMCs. These receptors all come from a male donor in good health and CMV-seropositive. CDR3s include the opening cysteine and the closing phenylalanine or tryptophan. The order of the fields is CDR3 protein, J gene, clone size, D gene, V gene. D genes are given only for firm matches. Clone size is given for some rows only: seen once, a few or many times, or a class if the clone is expanded.

CASRSPRGNYGYTF	TRBJ1-2	few	NA	TRBV2
CASSLTLGQGNPEAFF	TRBJ1-1	NA	TRBD1	TRBV5-6
CASSLNNGVRAKNIQYF	TRBJ2-4	NA	NA	TRBV11-2
CASSGLAGGTGELFF	TRBJ2-2	NA	TRBD2	TRBV2
CASSLMDRGEPYGYTF	TRBJ1-2	NA	TRBD1	TRBV5-6
CASSTDRETDTQYF	TRBJ2-3	NA	TRBD1	TRBV19
CAWSKPPWDWEYF	TRBJ2-7	NA	NA	TRBV30
CASTRGHGPYTF	TRBJ1-2	NA	NA	TRBV11-3
CASSLGRAGGYSYNEQFF	TRBJ2-1	NA	TRBD2	TRBV11-1
CASRPGQGSYNEQFF	TRBJ2-1	NA	TRBD1	TRBV2
CASSITAAANTEAFF	TRBJ1-1	NA	NA	TRBV19
CASSLASGRYNEQFF	TRBJ2-1	NA	TRBD2	TRBV7-2
CASSSGQGRYYGYTF	TRBJ1-2	NA	TRBD1	TRBV13
CASSESTALLNTGELFF	TRBJ2-2	few	NA	TRBV10-2
CASRFYGGQTYEQYF	TRBJ2-7	few	NA	TRBV5-4
CASSLGGQNYGYTF	TRBJ1-2	NA	NA	TRBV7-6
CASTGTGHRETQYF	TRBJ2-5	NA	NA	TRBV13
CASSLSRANYNEQFF	TRBJ2-1	NA	NA	TRBV7-8
CASSLGDFFLSTDTQYF	TRBJ2-3	NA	NA	TRBV5-1
CASSPGPPTDTQYF	TRBJ2-3	NA	NA	TRBV6-5
CASSQASGGIYTDTQYF	TRBJ2-3	NA	TRBD2	TRBV4-3
CASTLGGGEQYF	TRBJ2-7	NA	NA	TRBV2
CASRGGANTGELFF	TRBJ2-2	few	NA	TRBV9
CASSTRSSGGRGELFF	TRBJ2-2	NA	TRBD2	TRBV11-2
CASSGGRGRTEAFF	TRBJ1-1	NA	NA	TRBV7-6
CASSLGPGYEQYF	TRBJ2-7	once	NA	TRBV27
CASSQVRSRGRGDTQYF	TRBJ2-3	NA	NA	TRBV4-1
CASRRGGSYNEQFF	TRBJ2-1	NA	TRBD2	TRBV2
CASSARLSNYGYTF	TRBJ1-2	NA	NA	TRBV9
CASSADSINYGYTF	TRBJ1-2	NA	NA	TRBV19
CASSQDWSSGVNTGELFF	TRBJ2-2	NA	TRBD2	TRBV4-2
CASSPGTGLYGYTF	TRBJ1-2	NA	TRBD1	TRBV9
CASSHTGGTQYF	TRBJ2-5	NA	TRBD2	TRBV4-1
CASSPRRNTEAFF	TRBJ1-1	NA	NA	TRBV4-1
CASSVGWGGSYEQYF	TRBJ2-7	NA	NA	TRBV9
CASSLGWGDSPLHF	TRBJ1-6	NA	NA	TRBV7-2
CASSLTGGVMYEQYF	TRBJ2-7	NA	TRBD1	TRBV7-8
CASSGQGSEAFF	TRBJ1-1	few	TRBD1	TRBV9
CASSYIGDRGREQYF	TRBJ2-7	NA	TRBD1	TRBV6-5
CASSAGTAPDADTQYF	TRBJ2-3	NA	TRBD1	TRBV9
CATSREGASTGELFF	TRBJ2-2	once	NA	TRBV15
CAQRRGRINSPLHF	TRBJ1-6	once	TRBD1	TRBV23-1
CASSKGTSGEDTQYF	TRBJ2-3	NA	TRBD2	TRBV2
CASSRQDSNQPQHF	TRBJ1-5	NA	NA	TRBV5-8
CAWSSEGGLETQYF	TRBJ2-5	NA	NA	TRBV30
CASMIGQGSDQPQHF	TRBJ1-5	few	TRBD1	TRBV27
CASRSLGAYGYTF	TRBJ1-2	NA	NA	TRBV5-6
CASSPPGLARQETQYF	TRBJ2-5	NA	TRBD2	TRBV5-4
CASSVGRAGNTIYF	TRBJ1-3	NA	NA	TRBV9
CASSYPNMNTEAFF	TRBJ1-1	NA	NA	TRBV6-5
CASSDRDRAYEQYF	TRBJ2-7	NA	TRBD1	TRBV2
CASSYTLPLAAKGELFF	TRBJ2-2	NA	NA	TRBV7-2
CASSPSPSNRPDDFKCNQPQHF	TRBJ1-5	NA	NA	TRBV7-8
CASSQDSYNSPLHF	TRBJ1-6	NA	NA	TRBV5-6